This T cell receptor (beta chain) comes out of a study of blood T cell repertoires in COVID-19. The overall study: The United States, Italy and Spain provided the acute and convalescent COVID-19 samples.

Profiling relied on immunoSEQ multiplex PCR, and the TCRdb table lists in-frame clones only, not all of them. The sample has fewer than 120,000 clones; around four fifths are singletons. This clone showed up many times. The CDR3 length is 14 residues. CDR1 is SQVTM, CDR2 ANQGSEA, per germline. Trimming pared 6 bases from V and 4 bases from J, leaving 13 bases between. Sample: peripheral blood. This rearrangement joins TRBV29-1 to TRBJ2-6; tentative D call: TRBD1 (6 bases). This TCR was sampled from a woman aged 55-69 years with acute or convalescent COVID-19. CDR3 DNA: TGCAGCGTAACAGGGTCGACGGGGGCCAACGTCCTGACTTTC. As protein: CSVTGSTGANVLTF.